A selection of T cell receptor beta chains follows, all from one sample in a study of blood T cell repertoires in COVID-19. TCRdb's table, derived via immunoSEQ multiplex PCR, lists solely in-frame clones and lacks some. The sample carries under 150,000 clones, around 84% recorded once. Sequenced sample: PBMCs or T cells enriched from blood (not recorded which). The receptors were gathered from a woman between 45 and 60 years old who had been exposed to COVID-19. Each CDR3 is given with its conserved first and last residue.

TRBV5-1 CASRSGGQGFLGANVLTF
TRBV9 CASSPRTGPISGNTIYF
TRBV19 CASSITGTGTTDTQYF
TRBV21-1 CASSERTTGLMNTEAFF
TRBV11-3 CASSLQGRAHNEQFF
TRBV3-1/TRBV3-2 CASGGGYNEQFF
TRBV9 CASSTLTGGAGNTIYF
TRBV7-9 CASSLPSLQGYTF
TRBV4-2 CASSQGVGGVGTGELFF
TRBV4-3 CASSQSWTASTDTQYF
TRBV7-9 CASSSSGFSGYTF
TRBV19 CASSPQGALTDEQYF
TRBV10-2 CASNLAGGQHTQYF
TRBV5-1 CASSSLTRTGTYGYTF
TRBV5-4 CASSLGGQVRETQYF
TRBV14 CASSQVGGGVTYEQYF
TRBV6-5 CASRAGWANYGYTF
TRBV3-1/TRBV3-2 CASHRGAGGPYEQYF
TRBV7-3 CASSPLGGAYNEQFF
TRBV5-1 CASSARQGSSYEQYF
TRBV6-4 CASSGRAVAYEQYF
TRBV9 CASSRTSGGYNEQFF
TRBV7-2 CASSPRQGIEETQYF
TRBV29-1 CSVERQGAPNEQFF
TRBV12-1 CASSFREGRGYNEQFF
TRBV25-1 CASSKQGNYEQYF
TRBV7-9 CASSLVKGAAYRGYTF
TRBV25-1 CASRGQGSWTEAFF
TRBV7-2 CASSSRDRDNQPQHF
TRBV29-1 CSGTSGSGDTQYF
TRBV9 CASSVEHRVNSPLHF
TRBV11-2 CASSSGQLNVMNTEAFF
TRBV29-1 CSGGLGLGTDTQYF
TRBV7-2 CASSLAQGATNIQYF
TRBV24-1 CATSDNHSGVQPQHF
TRBV4-3 CASSHATEGAYEQYF
TRBV7-2 CASSFGAGGPWYEQYF
TRBV18 CASSPGTSAIGELFF
TRBV30 CAWSAGWGDGSSYEQYF
TRBV5-6 CASSLQGGGYTF
TRBV29-1 CSVRGAGDEQFF
TRBV9 CASSVGVRSTGELFF
TRBV6-5 CASSYSRLAGNEQFF
TRBV5-1 CASSLVGGNSPLHF
TRBV18 CASSPTGSEKLFF
TRBV6-5 CASRQGSNQPQHF
TRBV27 CASSFLGQGTGEQYF
TRBV4-1 CASSPASSYNSPLHF
TRBV4-2 CASSQDGAAGEQETQYF
TRBV21-1 CAIPPTGTGQETQYF
TRBV7-2 CASSLTRGSYNEQFF
TRBV2 CASSRDSSYGYTF
TRBV6-2/TRBV6-3 CASSYSPVGGYTF
TRBV9 CASSAFLAGVNEQYF
TRBV10-1 CASSTRTGRANEQFF